This T cell receptor beta chain was captured in a study of graft-versus-host responses after intestinal transplantation. Study in general: The whole recipient group had anti-thymocyte globulin induction followed by tacrolimus and steroids for about three years.

Some clones are missing from TCRdb's copy, which holds only in-frame ones; the method was immunoSEQ multiplex PCR. Found here are about 25,000 clones, roughly 94% of them singletons; the top ten hold about 0.56%. This clone was detected once. The germline V gene encodes CDR1 SGHNT and CDR2 YYREEE (reference sequence). V lost 3 bases to trimming and J lost 2 bases, with 14 bases between them. The CDR3 length is 15 residues. This receptor was obtained from a human patient who received an intestinal transplant, so some T cells may come from the graft donor. This material consisted of PBMCs, taken 156 days after intestinal transplant. The V gene is TRBV5-4, the J gene TRBJ1-2; D gene unclear. The CDR3 reads CASSSSPGLNYGYTF. Written as DNA, the CDR3 is TGTGCCAGCAGCTCCTCCCCGGGTCTAAACTATGGCTACACCTTC.